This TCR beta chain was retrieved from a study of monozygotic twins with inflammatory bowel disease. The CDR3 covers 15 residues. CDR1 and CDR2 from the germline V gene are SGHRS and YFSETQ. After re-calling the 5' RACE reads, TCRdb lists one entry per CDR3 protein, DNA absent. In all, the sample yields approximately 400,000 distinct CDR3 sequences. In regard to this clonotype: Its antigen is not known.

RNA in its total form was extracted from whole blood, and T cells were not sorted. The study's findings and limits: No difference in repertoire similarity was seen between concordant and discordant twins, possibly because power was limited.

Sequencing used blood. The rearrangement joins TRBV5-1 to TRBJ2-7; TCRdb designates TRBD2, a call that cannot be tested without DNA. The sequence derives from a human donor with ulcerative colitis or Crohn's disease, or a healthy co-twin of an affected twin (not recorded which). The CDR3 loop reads CASSPGTSVTYEQYF.